The 21 T cell receptor beta chains below come from one sample, sequenced in a study of monozygotic twins with inflammatory bowel disease. TCRdb reprocessed the 5' RACE reads and keeps a single row for each CDR3 protein, giving no DNA. The sample holds about 300,000 distinct CDR3 sequences. The sample taken for sequencing was blood. These receptors were obtained from a human donor with ulcerative colitis or Crohn's disease, or a healthy co-twin of an affected twin (not recorded which).

The CDR3: CAWSISLSGTPYGYTF. The gene calls are TRBV30 and TRBJ1-2; without DNA, the TCRdb call of TRBD1 cannot be checked. Germline V CDR1 and CDR2: GTSNPN, SVGIG (reference sequence). The CDR3 covers 16 residues.

CDR3 region: CASRPGQGIQETQYF. V gene TRBV6-1 combines with J gene TRBJ2-5; TCRdb designates TRBD1, a call that cannot be tested without DNA. CDR1 is MNHNS and CDR2 is SASEGT in the germline V gene. The length of the CDR3 is 15 residues.

The chain combines TRBV7-2 with TRBJ1-5; TCRdb's D call, TRBD1, is unchecked because there is no DNA. CDR1 is SGHTA, CDR2 FQGNSA, per germline. CDR3 length: 12 residues. CDR3 residues: CASSLTQGLQHF. Drawing the rest from reference TRBV7-2 and TRBJ1-5, the complete variable domain is GAGVSQSPSNKVTEKGKDVELRCDPISGHTALYWYRQSLGQGLEFLIYFQGNSAPDKSGLPSDRFSAERTGGSVSTLTIQRTQQEDSAVYLCASSLTQGLQHFGDGTRLSIL.

This chain connects TRBV29-1 to TRBJ2-1; the D gene TCRdb calls, TRBD2, cannot be checked with no DNA. In germline, CDR1 is SQVTM, CDR2 ANQGSEA. The CDR3 has 13 residues. The CDR3 is CSFWREGLNEQFF.

The CDR3 region is CASSLAYRVSYNSPLHF. The chain employs TRBV7-2 and TRBJ1-6; checking the TCRdb D call of TRBD1 is not possible without DNA. There are 17 residues in the CDR3. Germline CDR1 SGHTA, CDR2 FQGNSA.

This chain uses TRBV27 with TRBJ2-1; checking the TCRdb D call of TRBD1 is not possible without DNA. The CDR3 extends over 15 amino acids. Germline assignment: CDR1 MNHEY and CDR2 SMNVEV (reference sequence). CDR3: CASSLSPTGNKEQFF.

The chain links TRBV19 to TRBJ1-6. The CDR3 contains 18 residues. Germline V CDR1 and CDR2: LNHDA, SQIVND (reference sequence). The CDR3 loop is CASKKSLRQGPIVSPLHF.

The chain is built from TRBV6-2 or TRBV6-3 and TRBJ2-5; the D call from TCRdb, TRBD2, cannot be confirmed without DNA. Germline V gives CDR1 MNHEY, CDR2 SVGEGT. This CDR3 comprises 14 residues. CDR3 residues: CASRPTGLEKTQYF.

The rearrangement links TRBV4-3 to TRBJ2-3; the D gene TCRdb calls, TRBD1, cannot be checked with no DNA. Per germline, CDR1 LGHNA and CDR2 YSLEER. The CDR3 runs 17 residues. CDR3: CASSQEGPGWSTDTQYF.

The chain carries TRBV7-8 and TRBJ2-1. There are 11 residues in the CDR3. Germline values: CDR1 SGHVS, CDR2 FQNEAQ. The CDR3 spells CASSFTAEQFF.

This chain uses TRBV11-2 with TRBJ2-1; TCRdb's D call, TRBD2, is unchecked because there is no DNA. CDR1 and CDR2 from the germline V gene are SGHAT and FQNNGV. The CDR3 has 16 amino acids. The CDR3: CASSDREGPTYNEQFF.

This sequence joins TRBV20-1 and TRBJ2-7. Per germline, CDR1 DFQATT and CDR2 SNEGSKA (reference sequence). This CDR3 has 14 residues. CDR3 loop: CSARDHAGTYEQYF.

The chain carries TRBV20-1 and TRBJ2-1; there is no DNA to check the TCRdb D call of TRBD2. Germline CDR1 is DFQATT and CDR2 is SNEGSKA (reference sequence). The CDR3 length is 14 residues. The CDR3 region is CSAKRLAGGLEQFF.

The chain carries TRBV6-5 and TRBJ2-7. Germline V gene data show CDR1 as MNHEY and CDR2 as SVGAGI. The CDR3 covers 15 residues. This CDR3 reads CASSYSSGVSYEQYF.

CDR3 in amino acids: CASSQGQGAETQYF. This chain uses TRBV4-2 with TRBJ2-5; as DNA is missing, the TRBD1 call by TCRdb cannot be tested. The V gene's germline CDR1 is LGHNA and CDR2 YNFKEQ. The length of the CDR3 is 14 residues.

The genes are TRBV7-9 and TRBJ2-7. The germline V gene has CDR1 SEHNR and CDR2 FQNEAQ (reference sequence). The CDR3 totals 13 residues. The CDR3 here is CASSFDNHYEQYF.

The J gene is TRBJ2-3, the V gene TRBV5-1; TCRdb designates TRBD2, a call that cannot be tested without DNA. The germline gives CDR1 SGHRS, CDR2 YFSETQ. The CDR3 spans 16 residues. The CDR3 sequence: CASSLPRLADTDTQYF.

The chain is built from TRBV29-1 and TRBJ2-2; TCRdb proposes TRBD1, but this gene call is untestable without DNA. In germline, CDR1 is SQVTM, CDR2 ANQGSEA. The CDR3 is made up of 15 amino acids. CDR3 protein: CSVGMGQRNTGELFF.

This chain uses TRBV5-1 with TRBJ2-2; TCRdb names TRBD1, which stays unverified in the absence of DNA. The germline V gene has CDR1 SGHRS and CDR2 YFSETQ. CDR3 length: 17 residues. The CDR3 sequence is CASSLRGGAFNTGELFF.

This chain links TRBV4-3 with TRBJ2-7; the TCRdb call, TRBD1, lacks DNA for checking. Germline V gene lookup returns CDR1 LGHNA and CDR2 YSLEER. The CDR3 is made up of 15 amino acids. CDR3 protein: CASSQQAQGDYEQYF.

The V gene is TRBV7-2, the J gene TRBJ2-3; TCRdb names TRBD2, which stays unverified in the absence of DNA. This CDR3 spans 16 amino acids. Germline V CDR1 and CDR2: SGHTA, FQGNSA. CDR3: CASSGRAGGAFDTQYF.